This T cell receptor beta chain was captured by sequencing in a study of vaccination and CD4 T cells after COVID-19. For the study at large: No peptide, an HIV-1 Nef pool, or a CEFX pool was what each control culture received.

The Oncomine TCR Beta short-read assay sequenced DNA from cultured CD4+ T cells. TCRdb passed the PCR reads through MiXCR, listing each CDR3 protein once. The sample has roughly 15,000 distinct CDR3 sequences; roughly three fifths are singletons. Specified treatment: roughly ten-day PBMC culture with coronavirus spike peptide pools or control peptides (ViraFEST assay). In the case of this clonotype: What it binds is unknown.

The CDR3 is 16 residues long. Trimming at V came to 0 bases and at J to 1 base, leaving 9 bases not matched to a gene. Germline V gene lookup returns CDR1 DFQATT and CDR2 SNEGSKA (reference sequence). Sequenced sample: CD4+ T cells from blood, cultured in vitro. The TCR was taken from a human donor who had recovered from COVID-19. V and J are TRBV20-1 and TRBJ2-7; 7 nucleotides match TRBD2. The DNA for the CDR3 is TGCAGTGCTAGAGATCTCGGGTGGACTAGTTCCTACGAGCAGTACTTC. Translated, it gives CSARDLGWTSSYEQYF.